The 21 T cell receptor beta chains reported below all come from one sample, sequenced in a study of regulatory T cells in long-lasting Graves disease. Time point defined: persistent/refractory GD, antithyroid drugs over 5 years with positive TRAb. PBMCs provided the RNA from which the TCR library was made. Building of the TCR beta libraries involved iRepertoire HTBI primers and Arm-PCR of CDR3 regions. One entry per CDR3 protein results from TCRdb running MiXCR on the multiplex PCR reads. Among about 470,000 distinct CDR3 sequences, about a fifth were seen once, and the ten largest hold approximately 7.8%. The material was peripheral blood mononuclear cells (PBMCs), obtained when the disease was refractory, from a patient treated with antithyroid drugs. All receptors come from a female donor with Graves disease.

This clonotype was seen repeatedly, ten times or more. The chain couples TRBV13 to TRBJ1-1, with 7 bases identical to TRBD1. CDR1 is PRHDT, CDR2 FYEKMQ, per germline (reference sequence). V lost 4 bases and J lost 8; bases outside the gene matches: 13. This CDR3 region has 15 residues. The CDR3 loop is CASSWDSPREGEAFF. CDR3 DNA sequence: TGTGCCAGCAGCTGGGACAGTCCCAGGGAGGGGGAAGCTTTCTTT.

The CDR3 reads CASSETTSGRLGEQFF. Here the CDR3 DNA reads TGTGCCAGCAGTGAAACAACTAGCGGGAGATTAGGGGAGCAGTTCTTC. The chain links TRBV6-1 to TRBJ2-1, with 11 bases fitting TRBD2. CDR3 length: 16 amino acids. V shed 2 bases and J 10 bases; nucleotides not matched to a gene: 10. Germline CDR1 is MNHNS and CDR2 is SASEGT.

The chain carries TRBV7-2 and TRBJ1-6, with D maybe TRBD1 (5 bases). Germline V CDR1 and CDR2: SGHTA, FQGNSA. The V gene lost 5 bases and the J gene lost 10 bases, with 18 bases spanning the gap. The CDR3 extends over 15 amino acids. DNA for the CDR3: TGTGCCAGCAGCCCGGGACGTGGGGGGTCCTCACCCCTCCACTTT. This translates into CASSPGRGGSSPLHF.

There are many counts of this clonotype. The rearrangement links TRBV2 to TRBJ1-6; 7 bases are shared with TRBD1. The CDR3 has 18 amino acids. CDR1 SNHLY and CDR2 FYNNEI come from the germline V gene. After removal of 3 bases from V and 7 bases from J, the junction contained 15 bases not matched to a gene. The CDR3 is CASSDSDRHLTGNSPLHF. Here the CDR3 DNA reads TGTGCCAGCAGTGACTCGGACAGGCATCTTACTGGGAATTCACCCCTCCACTTT.

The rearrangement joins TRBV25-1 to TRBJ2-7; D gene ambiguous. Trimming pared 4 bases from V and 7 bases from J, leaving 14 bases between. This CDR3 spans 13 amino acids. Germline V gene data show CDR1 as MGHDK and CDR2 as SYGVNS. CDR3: CASSGGILGEQYF. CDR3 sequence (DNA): TGTGCCAGCAGTGGCGGAATCCTTGGGGAGCAGTACTTC.

CDR3 coding DNA: TGTGCCAGCAGCTTTAGACTAGCCCACAATGAGCAGTTCTTC. Translation gives CASSFRLAHNEQFF. The V and J genes are TRBV11-2 and TRBJ2-5; the match to TRBD2 covers 7 bases. The J call is uncertain, as TRBJ2-1 better fits the DNA end. Germline assignment: CDR1 SGHAT and CDR2 FQNNGV. The CDR3 is made up of 14 amino acids.

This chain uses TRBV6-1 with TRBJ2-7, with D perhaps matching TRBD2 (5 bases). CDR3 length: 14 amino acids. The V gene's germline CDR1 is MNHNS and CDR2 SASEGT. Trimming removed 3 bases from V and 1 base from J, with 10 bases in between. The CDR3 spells CASSDPGLSYEQYF. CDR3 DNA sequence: TGTGCCAGCAGTGACCCCGGACTTTCCTACGAGCAGTACTTC.

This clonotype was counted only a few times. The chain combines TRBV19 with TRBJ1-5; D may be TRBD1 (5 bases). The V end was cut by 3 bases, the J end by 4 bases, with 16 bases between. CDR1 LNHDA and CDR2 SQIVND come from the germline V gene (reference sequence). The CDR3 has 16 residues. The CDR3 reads CASSILHQGINQPQHF. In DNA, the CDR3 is TGTGCCAGTAGTATCCTGCACCAGGGAATTAATCAGCCCCAGCATTTT.

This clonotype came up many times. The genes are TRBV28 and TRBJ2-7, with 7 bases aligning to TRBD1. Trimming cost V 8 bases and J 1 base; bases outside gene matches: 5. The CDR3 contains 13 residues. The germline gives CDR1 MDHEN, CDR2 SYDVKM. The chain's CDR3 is CASSTGQSYEQYF. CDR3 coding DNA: TGTGCCAGCTCCACGGGACAGTCCTACGAGCAGTACTTC.

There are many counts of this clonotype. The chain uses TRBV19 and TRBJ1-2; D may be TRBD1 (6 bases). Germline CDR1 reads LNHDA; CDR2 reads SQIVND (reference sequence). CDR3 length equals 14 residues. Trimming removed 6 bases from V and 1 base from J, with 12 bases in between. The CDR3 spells CASRETGDNYGYTF. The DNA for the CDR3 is TGTGCCAGTAGAGAGACAGGAGATAACTATGGCTACACCTTC.

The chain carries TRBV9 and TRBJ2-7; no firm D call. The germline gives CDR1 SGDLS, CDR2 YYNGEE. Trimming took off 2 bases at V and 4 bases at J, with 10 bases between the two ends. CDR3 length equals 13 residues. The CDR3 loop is CASSVTTSYEQYF. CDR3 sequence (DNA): TGTGCCAGCAGCGTTACGACCTCATACGAGCAGTACTTC.

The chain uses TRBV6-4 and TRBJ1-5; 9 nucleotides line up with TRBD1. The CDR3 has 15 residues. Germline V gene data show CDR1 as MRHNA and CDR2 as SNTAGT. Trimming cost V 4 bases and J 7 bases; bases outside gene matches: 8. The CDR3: CASSVRDRAIQPQHF. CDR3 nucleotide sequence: TGTGCCAGCAGTGTCCGGGACAGGGCCATCCAGCCCCAGCATTTT.

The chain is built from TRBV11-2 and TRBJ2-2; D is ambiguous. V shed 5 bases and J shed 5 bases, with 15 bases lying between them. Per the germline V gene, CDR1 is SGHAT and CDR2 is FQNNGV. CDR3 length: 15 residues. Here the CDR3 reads CASSRTAIGTGELFF. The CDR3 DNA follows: TGTGCCAGCAGCCGGACCGCCATAGGGACCGGGGAGCTGTTTTTT.

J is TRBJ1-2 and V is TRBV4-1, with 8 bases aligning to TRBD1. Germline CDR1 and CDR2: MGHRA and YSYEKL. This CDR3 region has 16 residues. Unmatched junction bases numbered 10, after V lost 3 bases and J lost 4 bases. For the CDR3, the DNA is TGCGCCAGCAGCCAGGCTTTGGACAGGGCGGGCTATGGCTACACCTTC. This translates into CASSQALDRAGYGYTF.

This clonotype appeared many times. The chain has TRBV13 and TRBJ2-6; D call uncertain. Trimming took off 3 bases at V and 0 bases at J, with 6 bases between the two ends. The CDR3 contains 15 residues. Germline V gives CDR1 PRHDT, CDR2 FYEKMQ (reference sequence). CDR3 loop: CASSLLGSGANVLTF. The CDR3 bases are TGTGCCAGCAGCTTGTTAGGCTCTGGGGCCAACGTCCTGACTTTC.

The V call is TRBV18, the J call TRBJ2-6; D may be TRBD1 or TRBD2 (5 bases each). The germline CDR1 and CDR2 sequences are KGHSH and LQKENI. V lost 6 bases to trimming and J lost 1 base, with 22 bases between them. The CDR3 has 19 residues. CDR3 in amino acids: CASSRRTPRSSSGANVLTF. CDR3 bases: TGTGCCAGCTCCCGGAGGACACCGCGTTCCAGTTCTGGGGCCAACGTCCTGACTTTC.

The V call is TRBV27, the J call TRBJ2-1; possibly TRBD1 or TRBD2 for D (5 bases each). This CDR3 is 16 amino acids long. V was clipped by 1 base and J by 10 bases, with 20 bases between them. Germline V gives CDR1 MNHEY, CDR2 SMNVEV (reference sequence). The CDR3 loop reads CASSLYRDPGRKEQFF. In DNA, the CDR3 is TGTGCCAGCAGTTTATATCGGGACCCCGGAAGGAAGGAGCAGTTCTTC.

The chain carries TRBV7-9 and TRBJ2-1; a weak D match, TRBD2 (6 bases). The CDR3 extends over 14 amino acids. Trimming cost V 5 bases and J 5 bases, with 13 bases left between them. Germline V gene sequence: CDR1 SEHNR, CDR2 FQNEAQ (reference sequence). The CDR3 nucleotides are TGTGCCAGCAGCGGGCGGGACGAGAACAATGAGCAGTTCTTC. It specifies CASSGRDENNEQFF.

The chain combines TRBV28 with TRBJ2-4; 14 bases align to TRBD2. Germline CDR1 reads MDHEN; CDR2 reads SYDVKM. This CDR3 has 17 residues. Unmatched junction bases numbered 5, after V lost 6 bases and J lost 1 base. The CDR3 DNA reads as TGTGCCAGCAGCCAGACTAGCGGGAGGGTGGCCAAAAACATTCAGTACTTC. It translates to CASSQTSGRVAKNIQYF.

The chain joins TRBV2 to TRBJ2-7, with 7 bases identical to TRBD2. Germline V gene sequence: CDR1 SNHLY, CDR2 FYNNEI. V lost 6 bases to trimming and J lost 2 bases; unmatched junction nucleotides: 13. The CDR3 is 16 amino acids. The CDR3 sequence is CASRAVKRGPPYEQYF. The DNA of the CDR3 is TGTGCCAGCAGGGCGGTAAAGCGGGGCCCGCCCTACGAGCAGTACTTC.

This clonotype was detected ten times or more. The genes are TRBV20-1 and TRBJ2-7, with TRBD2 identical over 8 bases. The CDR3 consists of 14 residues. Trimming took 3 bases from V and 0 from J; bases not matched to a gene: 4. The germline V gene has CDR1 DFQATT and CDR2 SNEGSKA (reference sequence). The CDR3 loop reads CSASSSGSSYEQYF. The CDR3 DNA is TGCAGTGCTAGTTCGAGCGGGAGCTCCTACGAGCAGTACTTC.